Included here is one TCR beta chain sequence, with context. What it recognizes is unknown. The sample belongs to a study of response to subunit inactivated influenza vaccine. The germline V gene has CDR1 SQVTM and CDR2 ANQGSEA. The CDR3 is 12 residues long. The junction had 4 bases not matched to a gene; V was cut back by 4 bases and J by 6 bases. The study's findings and limits: The authors proposed limited new T cell recruitment per seasonal influenza vaccination.

MiXCR was run by TCRdb on the RT-PCR reads, yielding one entry per CDR3 protein. The top ten hold about 3% of the sample, which has about 540,000 distinct CDR3 sequences, roughly 23% seen once. The same data also went into a second study, on T cells expressing NK-cell markers. As that study records: Beta-chain TCR cDNA was generated via 5'RACE template switching with UMIs. Source material for TCR beta repertoires consisted of sorted CD3+CD56+NKG2C+, CD3+CD56+NKG2C- and CD3+CD56-NKG2C+ T cells. Sorting in several experiments was restricted by an anti-gamma-delta TCR antibody to alpha-beta TCR T cells. The study found dominant NKG2C+ clonotypes at roughly 1.0-7.5% of CD8+ T cells in about 6 donors.

The J gene is TRBJ1-1, the V gene TRBV29-1, with 8 bases matching TRBD1. This receptor was obtained from a man between 45 and 60 years old who received an inactivated influenza vaccine. The specimen was CD4+ T cells sorted from PBMCs, collected 11 to 12 days after vaccination. The CDR3 region has the DNA TGCAGCGTTGGTGACAGGGGCGCTGAAGCTTTCTTT. Protein product: CSVGDRGAEAFF.